Listed below are T cell receptor beta chains from one sample, sequenced in a study of shared clonotypes between healthy human individuals. Here immunoSEQ multiplex PCR was the method, and the copy in TCRdb shows in-frame clones only, minus some. The table shows roughly 2 million clones, with approximately 94% occurring only once. The specimen was naive CD8+ T cells sorted from blood. These receptors were collected from a man between 18 and 35 years old in good health. Both conserved end residues are part of each CDR3. The order of the fields is D gene, V gene, clone size, J gene, CDR3 DNA, CDR3 protein. D genes are given only for firm matches. The size of a clone is reported for some rows only, either as once, few or many, or as a class for expanded clones.

>NA|TRBV4-3|NA|TRBJ2-5
TGCGCCAGCAGCCAAGATATGTCGGGCATTGGGTACCAAGAGACCCAGTACTTC
CASSQDMSGIGYQETQYF
>TRBD2|TRBV5-1|NA|TRBJ2-1
TGCGCCAGCAGCCTAGCGGGAGGCGACAATGAGCAGTTCTTC
CASSLAGGDNEQFF
>NA|TRBV7-9|NA|TRBJ1-4
TGTGCCAGCAGCCCCGGGGGCAGGGTGACACCTGAAAAACTGTTTTTT
CASSPGGRVTPEKLFF
>TRBD2|TRBV30|few|TRBJ2-7
TGTGCCTGGAGTGGATCTAGCGGGCGGTACGAGCAGTACTTC
CAWSGSSGRYEQYF
>TRBD1|TRBV10-3|NA|TRBJ2-3
TGTGCCATCAGTGAGCGTTCAGGACAGGGGTTCACAGATACGCAGTATTTT
CAISERSGQGFTDTQYF
>NA|TRBV29-1|once|TRBJ2-1
TGCAGCGTTGAAGATCCCGGATCATCAGGCAATGAGCAGTTCTTC
CSVEDPGSSGNEQFF
>NA|TRBV10-3|NA|TRBJ2-7
TGTGCCATCAGTGTGGAGACAGAGTACGAGCAGTACTTC
CAISVETEYEQYF
>NA|TRBV7-8|NA|TRBJ1-2
TGTGCCAGCAGCCCAAGGGGCGGGAACCGTGGCGGCTACACCTTC
CASSPRGGNRGGYTF
>TRBD1|TRBV27|NA|TRBJ2-7
TGTGCCAGCAGCCAAGGACAGGGGGCCTACGAGCAGTACTTC
CASSQGQGAYEQYF
>NA|TRBV27|NA|TRBJ2-6
TGTGCCAGCAGTCCGTACGCCAGGGGGGTCGATAGGGCCAACGTCCTGACTTTC
CASSPYARGVDRANVLTF
>NA|TRBV11-2|NA|TRBJ2-3
TGTGCCAGCGAACACCCATTGGTTACAGATACGCAGTATTTT
CASEHPLVTDTQYF
>NA|TRBV6-1|few|TRBJ1-2
TGTGCCAGCAGCCTTGCTGGCTACACCTTC
CASSLAGYTF
>NA|TRBV30|NA|TRBJ1-1
TGTGCCTGGATGGGGGGAACGGTTTTAGGGTTTCGCGCCTTCTTT
CAWMGGTVLGFRAFF
>TRBD2|TRBV2|NA|TRBJ2-2
TGTGCCAGCGTCCTGGGCAGCGGGACTTCCGGGGAGCTGTTTTTT
CASVLGSGTSGELFF
>NA|TRBV14|NA|TRBJ1-6
TGTGCCAGCAGCGAGTACCCAGGGATTTCACCCCTCCACTTT
CASSEYPGISPLHF
>NA|TRBV27|NA|TRBJ1-2
TGTGCCAGCAGGCAACTGGGGGACGAGAACTATGGCTACACCTTC
CASRQLGDENYGYTF
>TRBD2|TRBV7-9|NA|TRBJ2-3
TGTGCCAGCAAGGATGGGACTAGCGGATACACAGATACGCAGTATTTT
CASKDGTSGYTDTQYF
>TRBD2|TRBV11-2|NA|TRBJ2-1
TGTGCCAGCAGCTTAGGGACTAGCGGTAATGGGCAGTTCTTC
CASSLGTSGNGQFF
>NA|TRBV7-9|NA|TRBJ1-1
TGTGCCAGCAGCTTAATTTTGGGACCTGAAGCTTTCTTT
CASSLILGPEAFF
>TRBD1|TRBV4-1|NA|TRBJ2-5
TGCGCCAGCAGCCGGTTAGACAGGGGGGAAGAGACCCAGTACTTC
CASSRLDRGEETQYF